Given below is one T cell receptor (beta chain) in context. The antigen is undetermined. Clones were read by immunoSEQ multiplex PCR, and TCRdb kept only the in-frame ones, dropping some. The sample has some 150,000 clones; about nine tenths are singletons. The sample is drawn from a study of cytomegalovirus exposure and HLA in healthy donors. Study at large: Per a later analysis, the roughly 690 first-cohort and some 130 validation repertoires shared one platform. Whole-study results and caveats: Usually a TCR sequence was rare, but some public TCRs were found in many donors. A classifier reportedly called cytomegalovirus status with high sensitivity and specificity. Cytomegalovirus-associated status was assigned to approximately 160 TCR beta chains.

The receptor comes from a woman in her 30s in good health and CMV-seropositive. The sample comprised PBMCs.

The CDR3: CASSPQVSGQGFGKLFF. The CDR3 nucleotides are TGTGCCAGCTCCCCCCAGGTCTCCGGACAGGGCTTTGGAAAACTGTTTTTT. The chain has TRBV18 and TRBJ1-4; 8 nucleotides line up with TRBD1. Germline V gene lookup returns CDR1 KGHSH and CDR2 LQKENI. J gave up 10 bases and V 6 bases, and 19 bases lay outside the gene matches. The CDR3 totals 17 residues.